These 23 T cell receptor beta chains share one sample of origin, sequenced in a study of blood T cell repertoires in COVID-19. The repertoire was sequenced with immunoSEQ multiplex PCR; TCRdb's copy has only in-frame clones and lacks some. The sample lists under 140,000 clones, roughly 85% occurring once. Sequenced input: peripheral blood. These receptors were obtained from a woman aged 80 or over with active or convalescent COVID-19.

The rearrangement uses TRBV5-6 and TRBJ2-7; 7 positions agree with TRBD2. CDR1 SGHDT and CDR2 YYEEEE come from the germline V gene. The V gene end was trimmed by 3 bases and the J gene end by 7 bases; junction bases not matched to a gene: 10. There are 14 residues in the CDR3. The chain's CDR3 is CASSYPAGLGEQYF. Written as DNA, the CDR3 is TGTGCCAGCAGCTACCCAGCGGGATTGGGAGAGCAGTACTTC.

The chain recombines TRBV27 with TRBJ2-2; TRBD2 matches 8 bases. Germline lookup yields CDR1 MNHEY and CDR2 SMNVEV (reference sequence). The trim removed 6 bases at V and 6 bases at J, leaving 6 bases unmatched. The CDR3 is made up of 14 amino acids. Here the CDR3 DNA reads TGTGCCAGCAGACCCAGGACTAGCCCCGGGGAGCTGTTTTTT. As protein: CASRPRTSPGELFF.

The chain carries TRBV19 and TRBJ1-2, with D perhaps matching TRBD1 (5 bases). Germline assignment: CDR1 LNHDA and CDR2 SQIVND (reference sequence). V dropped 0 bases and J dropped 8 bases, with 19 bases sitting between them. The CDR3 has 16 residues. Here the CDR3 reads CASSIDSSGQGGGYTF. CDR3 sequence (DNA): TGTGCCAGTAGTATAGATTCCTCCGGGCAGGGTGGCGGCTACACCTTC.

The chain couples TRBV2 to TRBJ1-1, with 7 bases matching TRBD1. Germline assignment: CDR1 SNHLY and CDR2 FYNNEI. This CDR3 has 14 residues. The ends lost 6 bases at V and 3 bases at J; junction bases unmatched: 7. As DNA, the CDR3 is TGTGCCAGCAGGCCAAGACAGGGCGACACTGAAGCTTTCTTT. Translating it yields CASRPRQGDTEAFF.

This chain connects TRBV5-1 to TRBJ1-5, with D unresolved. This CDR3 is built from 14 residues. V lost 0 bases and J 5 bases, leaving 9 bases between the germline ends. CDR1 is SGHRS and CDR2 is YFSETQ in the germline V gene. CDR3 DNA: TGCGCCAGCAGCTTGGACGGCAGGTATCAGCCCCAGCATTTT. As protein: CASSLDGRYQPQHF.

This clone was recorded at least ten times. CDR3 DNA: TGTGCCAGCAATCGGGACAGGGGATACAATGAGCAGTTCTTC. It specifies CASNRDRGYNEQFF. The gene calls are TRBV2 and TRBJ2-1; 10 bases match TRBD1. This CDR3 spans 14 amino acids. V was clipped by 7 bases and J by 4 bases; unmatched bases: 4. Looked up from germline, CDR1 is SNHLY and CDR2 is FYNNEI.

This rearrangement joins TRBV20-1 to TRBJ1-3; D is undetermined. CDR3 length equals 11 residues. V shed 5 bases and J shed 4 bases, with 6 bases lying between them. Germline V gene lookup returns CDR1 DFQATT and CDR2 SNEGSKA (reference sequence). The CDR3 DNA is TGCAGTGCTGGGCTCGGAAACACCATATATTTT. Encoded protein: CSAGLGNTIYF.

V usage is TRBV13 and J usage is TRBJ2-7; no clear D. CDR3 length: 14 amino acids. Germline assignment: CDR1 PRHDT and CDR2 FYEKMQ (reference sequence). V lost 5 bases, J lost 0 bases, and 11 bases lay in between. Here the CDR3 reads CASSPSRSSYEQYF. As DNA, the CDR3 is TGTGCCAGCAGCCCTTCGCGGAGCTCCTACGAGCAGTACTTC.

Only a few counts were recorded for this clone. V is TRBV18 and J is TRBJ2-6; the D gene is possibly TRBD1 (5 bases). CDR1 KGHSH and CDR2 LQKENI come from the germline V gene. Trimming pared 6 bases from V and 0 bases from J, leaving 15 bases between. CDR3 size: 17 residues. The chain's CDR3 is CASSLTVSSSGANVLTF. The CDR3 coding sequence is TGTGCCAGCTCTTTGACAGTTAGTTCCTCTGGGGCCAACGTCCTGACTTTC.

The chain has TRBV19 and TRBJ1-6; no clear D gene. The V gene's germline CDR1 is LNHDA and CDR2 SQIVND (reference sequence). The germline V and J ends were trimmed by 2 bases and 8 bases, with 10 bases remaining between them. This CDR3 comprises 14 residues. For the CDR3, the DNA is TGTGCCAGTAGTATAACTGGGCGGGATTCACCCCTCCACTTT. Amino acids: CASSITGRDSPLHF.

The V gene is TRBV21-1, the J gene TRBJ2-7; the D call in the table, TRBD2, was not verified against the DNA. TRBV21-1 is reported as a pseudogene. The CDR3 contains 18 residues. The CDR3 reads CASSIINSGRIPCYEQYF. The CDR3 DNA reads TGTGCCAGCAGCATCATTAATAGCGGGAGGATCCCCTGCTACGAGCAGTACTTC.

This rearrangement joins TRBV18 to TRBJ1-2; D uncertain. CDR1 and CDR2 (germline): KGHSH, LQKENI. This CDR3 region has 13 residues. The V end was cut by 1 base, the J end by 3 bases, with 6 bases between. The chain's CDR3 is CASSPRADYGYTF. Written as DNA, the CDR3 is TGTGCCAGCTCACCACGGGCAGACTATGGCTACACCTTC.

The gene calls are TRBV25-1 and TRBJ1-2; the D is unclear. CDR1 and CDR2 from the germline V gene are MGHDK and SYGVNS. The CDR3 extends over 14 amino acids. The V and J ends lost 2 bases and 2 bases respectively, with 9 bases between them. The CDR3: CASSEHAGNYGYTF. The CDR3 DNA sequence: TGTGCCAGCAGTGAACATGCGGGGAACTATGGCTACACCTTC.

The chain recombines TRBV7-2 with TRBJ1-2; 7 positions match TRBD1. CDR3 length: 13 residues. Germline assignment: CDR1 SGHTA and CDR2 FQGNSA. After removal of 5 bases from V and 7 bases from J, the junction contained 7 bases not matched to a gene. Here the CDR3 reads CASSAQQGPGYTF. CDR3 in DNA: TGTGCCAGCAGCGCGCAACAGGGGCCTGGCTACACCTTC.

This chain connects TRBV27 to TRBJ2-1; 13 bases are a match to TRBD2. With 2 bases clipped from V and 3 bases from J, the junction kept 7 bases outside the gene matches. Germline lookup yields CDR1 MNHEY and CDR2 SMNVEV (reference sequence). CDR3 length equals 18 residues. Here the CDR3 DNA reads TGTGCCAGCAGTTTAGTTCGGACTAGCGGGAGTCTCTACAATGAGCAGTTCTTC. It yields the protein CASSLVRTSGSLYNEQFF.

This rearrangement joins TRBV28 to TRBJ1-5; tentative D call: TRBD1 (6 bases). V was trimmed by 8 bases and J by 3 bases, leaving 14 bases between them. Germline lookup yields CDR1 MDHEN and CDR2 SYDVKM. This CDR3 region has 14 residues. For the CDR3, the DNA is TGTGCCAGCGCGACAGGCACTTCCAATCAGCCCCAGCATTTT. It codes for CASATGTSNQPQHF.

The chain joins TRBV11-2 to TRBJ2-4, with 7 nucleotides matching TRBD1. CDR3 length: 15 amino acids. Germline V gene sequence: CDR1 SGHAT, CDR2 FQNNGV. V lost 2 bases to trimming and J lost 4 bases; unmatched junction nucleotides: 5. As DNA, the CDR3 is TGTGCCAGCAGCTTATATTGGGGACAGAAAAACATTCAGTACTTC. Its protein product is CASSLYWGQKNIQYF. Based on the CDR3 plus reference TRBV11-2 and TRBJ2-4, the full variable domain is EAGVAQSPRYKIIEKRQSVAFWCNPISGHATLYWYQQILGQGPKLLIQFQNNGVVDDSQLPKDRFSAERLKGVDSTLKIQPAKLEDSAVYLCASSLYWGQKNIQYFGAGTRLSVL.

The chain uses TRBV7-2 and TRBJ1-2, with 9 bases that match TRBD1. Germline assignment: CDR1 SGHTA and CDR2 FQGNSA. This CDR3 has 16 residues. V was pared by 6 bases and J by 4 bases, with 12 bases of the junction left unmatched. In DNA form, the CDR3 reads TGTGCCAGCAGTCAACAGGGGGCGCCGACTCTCTATGGCTACACCTTC. It translates to CASSQQGAPTLYGYTF.

The CDR3 region is CASSYSAGSSNQPQHF. The CDR3 nucleotides are TGTGCCAGCAGTTACTCCGCGGGGTCGAGCAATCAGCCCCAGCATTTT. The chain links TRBV6-6 to TRBJ1-5; D not resolved. Trimming took off 0 bases at V and 1 base at J, with 10 bases between the two ends. Germline assignment: CDR1 MNHNY and CDR2 SVGAGI (reference sequence). The CDR3 sequence is 16 residues long.

The chain uses TRBV30 and TRBJ2-1, with D possibly matching TRBD2 (6 bases). Trimming removed 0 bases at V and 6 bases at J, with 9 bases between. Looked up from germline, CDR1 is GTSNPN and CDR2 is SVGIG (reference sequence). The CDR3 runs to 13 residues. The CDR3 is CAWSVLGGNEQFF. The CDR3 region has the DNA TGTGCCTGGAGTGTACTGGGAGGCAATGAGCAGTTCTTC.

The chain combines TRBV5-1 with TRBJ1-3, with D possibly being TRBD1 (6 bases). The CDR3 has 16 residues. V dropped 0 bases and J dropped 2 bases, with 12 bases sitting between them. Germline V gene data show CDR1 as SGHRS and CDR2 as YFSETQ. CDR3 loop: CASSLAGQLAGNTIYF. DNA for the CDR3: TGCGCCAGCAGCTTGGCCGGACAGTTGGCTGGAAACACCATATATTTT.

The chain uses TRBV19 and TRBJ2-7; TRBD2 matches at 11 bases. V shed 7 bases, J shed 7 bases, and the junction held 12 bases outside the gene matches. There are 15 residues in the CDR3. Germline V gene data show CDR1 as LNHDA and CDR2 as SQIVND (reference sequence). The CDR3 protein is CASTVGSGRAGEQYF. The CDR3 DNA sequence: TGTGCCAGTACGGTCGGTAGCGGGAGGGCCGGGGAGCAGTACTTC.

The genes are TRBV23-1 and TRBJ1-4, with D possibly matching TRBD1 (5 bases). TRBV23-1 is given ORF status, its function remaining uncertain. V lost 1 base and J lost 5, with 14 bases in between. The CDR3 runs 16 residues. CDR3 nucleotides: TGCGCCAGCAGTCAATTTAGGGGCAGGGAAAATGAAAAACTGTTTTTT. It translates to CASSQFRGRENEKLFF.